A single sample is the source of the 28 T cell receptor beta chains below, sequenced in a study of monozygotic twins with inflammatory bowel disease. TCRdb reprocessed the 5' RACE reads; each CDR3 protein has one entry and no DNA is given. The sample has more than 300,000 distinct CDR3 sequences. Sequencing was carried out using blood. These TCRs come from a human donor with ulcerative colitis or Crohn's disease, or a healthy co-twin of an affected twin (not recorded which).

The chain couples TRBV19 to TRBJ2-7; TCRdb outputs TRBD1, but without DNA this stays unchecked. The CDR3 runs to 15 residues. The germline V gene encodes CDR1 LNHDA and CDR2 SQIVND (reference sequence). The CDR3 sequence: CASSDTGTGAYEQYF.

The chain joins TRBV5-1 to TRBJ2-1. The CDR3 has 12 amino acids. Germline-derived CDR1 and CDR2 are SGHRS and YFSETQ. The CDR3 is CASSSGRLEQFF.

This chain connects TRBV10-3 to TRBJ1-3. This CDR3 has 13 amino acids. From germline, CDR1 is ENHRY and CDR2 SYGVKD. The CDR3 region is CALGTDSGNTIYF.

V and J are TRBV18 and TRBJ2-6; with no DNA, the TCRdb D assignment of TRBD1 cannot be verified. This CDR3 has 19 residues. Germline loops: CDR1 KGHSH, CDR2 LQKENI. The chain's CDR3 is CASSSATGVSGSGANVLTF.

The chain couples TRBV12-3 or TRBV12-4 to TRBJ2-1; TCRdb reports TRBD2, a call that lacks DNA to check it against. The CDR3 loop spans 15 amino acids. CDR3 in amino acids: CASSSNPGAYNEQFF.

The rearrangement joins TRBV7-6 to TRBJ2-7; TCRdb picks TRBD1, but there is no DNA to check that call. In germline, CDR1 is SGHVS, CDR2 FNYEAQ. The CDR3 consists of 15 residues. CDR3 in amino acids: CASSLEAGGNYEQYF.

The chain carries TRBV6-6 and TRBJ2-5; TCRdb's D call of TRBD2 is untestable without DNA. The CDR3 spans 12 residues. The V gene's germline CDR1 is MNHNY and CDR2 SVGAGI (reference sequence). The CDR3 sequence is CASCGGFATQYF.

The chain employs TRBV20-1 and TRBJ2-5; TCRdb selects TRBD2, and the lack of DNA leaves this call unchecked. Germline V lookup: CDR1 DFQATT, CDR2 SNEGSKA (reference sequence). The CDR3 is 18 residues long. The CDR3: CSARDIRSGGGAGETQYF.

This chain links TRBV30 with TRBJ1-3. Germline V gives CDR1 GTSNPN, CDR2 SVGIG (reference sequence). This CDR3 has 13 amino acids. This CDR3 reads CAWTVSSGNTIYF.

The rearrangement uses TRBV20-1 and TRBJ2-1; TCRdb indicates TRBD1, and absent DNA this call remains unverified. The CDR3 length is 16 residues. Germline CDR1 reads DFQATT; CDR2 reads SNEGSKA (reference sequence). CDR3 residues: CSARDLKGQGVNEQFF.

The chain employs TRBV7-2 and TRBJ1-3; TCRdb's D call, TRBD1, is unchecked because there is no DNA. The CDR3 length is 15 residues. Germline V gene data show CDR1 as SGHTA and CDR2 as FQGNSA. The CDR3 protein is CASRPRQGTGNTIYF.

The chain has TRBV5-1 and TRBJ1-1. This CDR3 is 13 amino acids long. Germline-derived CDR1 and CDR2 are SGHRS and YFSETQ. CDR3 region: CASRVVSNTEAFF.

The J gene is TRBJ2-3, the V gene TRBV4-1; there is no DNA to check the TCRdb D call of TRBD2. From germline, CDR1 is MGHRA and CDR2 YSYEKL. The CDR3 contains 16 residues. CDR3: CASSQGGGGFADTQYF.

The V and J genes are TRBV6-4 and TRBJ2-3. CDR1 is MRHNA, CDR2 SNTAGT, per germline. The CDR3 runs 14 residues. The CDR3 sequence is CASSDSGNTDTQYF.

The chain links TRBV20-1 to TRBJ1-1; the TCRdb call, TRBD1, lacks DNA for checking. This CDR3 contains 13 residues. CDR1 is DFQATT, CDR2 SNEGSKA, per germline (reference sequence). CDR3 residues: CSAPRTGGTEAFF.

The chain has TRBV12-3 or TRBV12-4 and TRBJ1-1. The CDR3 is 12 residues long. Here the CDR3 reads CASSNMNTEAFF.

This chain uses TRBV5-8 with TRBJ1-5. The CDR3 has 16 amino acids. Germline V gives CDR1 SGHTS, CDR2 YDEGEE. The CDR3 reads CASSEARLSGNQPQHF.

The genes are TRBV7-2 and TRBJ1-4. Germline loops: CDR1 SGHTA, CDR2 FQGNSA. The CDR3 is 12 amino acids. This CDR3 reads CASSWTNEKLFF.

The genes are TRBV5-1 and TRBJ2-5; TCRdb outputs TRBD2, but without DNA this stays unchecked. CDR1 and CDR2 from the germline V gene are SGHRS and YFSETQ. The CDR3 extends over 18 amino acids. The CDR3 here is CASSLAGVGRGLQETQYF.

The gene calls are TRBV12-3 or TRBV12-4 and TRBJ1-2; TCRdb reports TRBD1, a call that lacks DNA to check it against. CDR3 length: 15 residues. The CDR3 loop reads CASSSSDRGNYGYTF.

The V and J genes are TRBV24-1 and TRBJ2-1. The CDR3 runs 12 residues. Germline CDR1 reads KGHDR; CDR2 reads SFDVKD. This CDR3 is CATSDLMNEQFF.

The V and J genes are TRBV7-2 and TRBJ1-1. Germline CDR1 SGHTA, CDR2 FQGNSA. The CDR3 has 15 residues. The CDR3 reads CASSLALDRVTEAFF.

The chain has TRBV6-1 and TRBJ1-4; checking the TCRdb D call of TRBD1 is not possible without DNA. Germline V gives CDR1 MNHNS, CDR2 SASEGT. The CDR3 runs 14 residues. The CDR3 loop is CASSRDRGPEKLFF.

The chain combines TRBV6-5 with TRBJ2-7; lacking DNA, the TRBD1 call made by TCRdb goes unchecked. The V gene's germline CDR1 is MNHEY and CDR2 SVGAGI. This CDR3 region has 16 residues. The CDR3 reads CASSYSGQGISYEQYF.

The chain employs TRBV2 and TRBJ1-1; TCRdb reports TRBD1, a call that lacks DNA to check it against. The CDR3 is 15 amino acids. Germline assignment: CDR1 SNHLY and CDR2 FYNNEI. CDR3 loop: CASNSGTGLPTEAFF.

The chain carries TRBV29-1 and TRBJ2-5; with no DNA, the TCRdb D assignment of TRBD2 cannot be verified. The CDR3 runs to 13 residues. CDR1 SQVTM and CDR2 ANQGSEA come from the germline V gene. The CDR3 sequence: CIGGLAGKETQYF.

The chain has TRBV18 and TRBJ2-2; no DNA is available, so the TRBD1 call from TCRdb remains unchecked. Germline V gene data show CDR1 as KGHSH and CDR2 as LQKENI. This CDR3 has 16 residues. The CDR3 region is CASSPPGTTNTGELFF.

The chain has TRBV7-9 and TRBJ2-7. CDR1 and CDR2 from the germline V gene are SEHNR and FQNEAQ (reference sequence). The CDR3 sequence is 12 residues long. The CDR3 reads CASSLGALEQYF.